Each of the 8 T cell receptor beta chains below was sequenced from the same sample in a study of identical twins. Each CDR3 protein is one row after TCRdb ran MiXCR on the 5' RACE reads. The table has around 670,000 distinct CDR3 sequences, roughly 6% seen once. Sequences were obtained from naive T cells sorted from blood. Receptors originate from a man aged 18 to 29 in good health.

This clonotype was observed at least ten times. CDR3 bases: TGCAGTGGGGACTTCGGCTCCTACAATGAGCAGTTCTTC. This sequence encodes CSGDFGSYNEQFF. This chain joins TRBV20-1 and TRBJ2-1; D may be TRBD2 (6 bases). The germline CDR1 and CDR2 sequences are DFQATT and SNEGSKA (reference sequence). This CDR3 has 13 amino acids. V lost 7 bases, J lost 0 bases, and 10 bases lay in between.

As regards this clonotype: Relative to the germline gene, one junction end is altered; a read error may explain this. The chain employs TRBV30 and TRBJ2-1; D not certain. This CDR3 is built from 8 residues. In germline, CDR1 is GTSNPN, CDR2 SVGIG (reference sequence). The DNA of the CDR3 is TGTGCCTGGAGCCCCTTTGAATTC. Translating it yields CAWSPFEF. The complete variable domain, with remaining parts taken from reference TRBV30 and TRBJ2-1, reads SQTIHQWPATLVQPVGSPLSLECTVEGTSNPNLYWYRQAAGRGLQLLFYSVGIGQISSEVPQNLSASRPQDRQFILSSKKLLLSDSGFYLCAWSPFEFGPGTRLTVL.

This clonotype has at least ten counts. V is TRBV29-1 and J is TRBJ2-7; D is unresolved. Trimming pared 8 bases from V and 4 bases from J, leaving 12 bases between. The CDR3 runs 11 residues. CDR1 is SQVTM, CDR2 ANQGSEA, per germline. The CDR3 DNA is TGCAGCCCCCACCGGACGTACGAGCAGTACGTC. Its translation is CSPHRTYEQYV.

This clonotype was counted between two and nine times. This rearrangement joins TRBV20-1 to TRBJ2-1, with 9 bases matching TRBD1. Trimming removed 6 bases from V and 9 bases from J; junction bases left unmatched: 24. Germline lookup yields CDR1 DFQATT and CDR2 SNEGSKA (reference sequence). The CDR3 loop spans 18 amino acids. CDR3 nucleotide sequence: TGCAGTGCCTCCGGGCCCACTCAACAGGGGGCGCGGGTCGGTGAGCAGTTCTTC. Its translation is CSASGPTQQGARVGEQFF.

The genes are TRBV30 and TRBJ2-4; tentatively, D is TRBD2 (5 bases). The CDR3 is 12 residues long. V was pared by 0 bases and J by 5 bases, with 5 bases between. The germline V gene encodes CDR1 GTSNPN and CDR2 SVGIG (reference sequence). DNA for the CDR3: TGTGCCTGGAGTGTACTAGAAAACATTCAGTACTTC. Encoded protein: CAWSVLENIQYF.

This clonotype came up many times. The chain joins TRBV6-2 or TRBV6-3 to TRBJ1-1; 9 bases map to TRBD1. Germline values: CDR1 MNHEY, CDR2 SVGEGT. Unmatched junction bases numbered 4, after V lost 0 bases and J lost 5 bases. The CDR3 loop spans 15 amino acids. In nucleotides, the CDR3 is TGTGCCAGCAGTTACTCTCGGACAGGGGTTACTGAAGCTTTCTTT. Translated: CASSYSRTGVTEAFF.

In its sample, this clonotype was seen a few times. This rearrangement joins TRBV11-2 to TRBJ1-4; D is unresolved. V was shortened by 7 bases and J by 7 bases, with 16 bases between the two germline ends. The CDR3 sequence is 14 residues long. Germline CDR1 and CDR2: SGHAT and FQNNGV. The CDR3, as DNA: TGTGCCAGCACCCCCAGCCCGGGGAGTGAAAAACTGTTTTTT. Its translation: CASTPSPGSEKLFF.

The chain couples TRBV30 to TRBJ2-1; 8 nucleotides line up with TRBD2. The junction had 6 bases not matched to a gene; V was cut back by 2 bases and J by 9 bases. The germline gives CDR1 GTSNPN, CDR2 SVGIG (reference sequence). There are 13 residues in the CDR3. The CDR3 nucleotides read TGTGCCTGGAGTAGGACTAGCTCCAGTGAGCAGTTCTTC. Its protein product is CAWSRTSSSEQFF.